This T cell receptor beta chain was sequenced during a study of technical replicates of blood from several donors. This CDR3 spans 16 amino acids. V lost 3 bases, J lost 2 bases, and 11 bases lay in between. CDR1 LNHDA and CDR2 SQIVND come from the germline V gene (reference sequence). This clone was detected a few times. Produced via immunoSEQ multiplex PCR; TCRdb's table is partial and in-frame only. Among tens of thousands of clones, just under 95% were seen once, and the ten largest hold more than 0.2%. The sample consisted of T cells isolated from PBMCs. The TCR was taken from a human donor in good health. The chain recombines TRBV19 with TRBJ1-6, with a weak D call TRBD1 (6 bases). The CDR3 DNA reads TGTGCCAGTAGTATGACAGGAATTACCTATAATTCACCCCTCCACTTT. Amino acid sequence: CASSMTGITYNSPLHF.